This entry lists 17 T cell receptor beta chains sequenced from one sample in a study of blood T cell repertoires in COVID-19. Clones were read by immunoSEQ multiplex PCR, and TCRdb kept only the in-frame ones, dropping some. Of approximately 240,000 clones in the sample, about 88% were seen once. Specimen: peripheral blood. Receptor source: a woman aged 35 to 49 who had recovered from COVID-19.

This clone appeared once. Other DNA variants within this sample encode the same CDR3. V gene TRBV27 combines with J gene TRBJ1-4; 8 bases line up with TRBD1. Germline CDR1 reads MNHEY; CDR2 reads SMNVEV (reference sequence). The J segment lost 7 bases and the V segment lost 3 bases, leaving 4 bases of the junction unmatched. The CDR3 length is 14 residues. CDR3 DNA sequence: TGTGCCAGCAGTTTCCAGGGGGCGAGTGAAAAACTGTTTTTT. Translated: CASSFQGASEKLFF.

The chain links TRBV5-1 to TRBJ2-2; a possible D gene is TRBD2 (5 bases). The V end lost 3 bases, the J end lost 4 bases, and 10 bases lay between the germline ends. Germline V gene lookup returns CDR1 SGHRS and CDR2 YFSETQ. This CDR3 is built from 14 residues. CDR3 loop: CASSWEYGTGELFF. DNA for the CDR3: TGCGCCAGCAGCTGGGAGTACGGCACCGGGGAGCTGTTTTTT.

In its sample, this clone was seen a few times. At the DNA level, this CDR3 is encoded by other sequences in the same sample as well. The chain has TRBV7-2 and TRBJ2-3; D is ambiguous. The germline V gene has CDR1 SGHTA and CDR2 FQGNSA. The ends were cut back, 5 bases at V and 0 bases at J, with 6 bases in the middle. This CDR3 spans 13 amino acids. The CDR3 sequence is CASSPYSTDTQYF. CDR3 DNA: TGTGCCAGCAGCCCTTATAGCACAGATACGCAGTATTTT. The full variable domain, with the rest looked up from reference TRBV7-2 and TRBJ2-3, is GAGVSQSPSNKVTEKGKDVELRCDPISGHTALYWYRQSLGQGLEFLIYFQGNSAPDKSGLPSDRFSAERTGGSVSTLTIQRTQQEDSAVYLCASSPYSTDTQYFGPGTRLTVL.

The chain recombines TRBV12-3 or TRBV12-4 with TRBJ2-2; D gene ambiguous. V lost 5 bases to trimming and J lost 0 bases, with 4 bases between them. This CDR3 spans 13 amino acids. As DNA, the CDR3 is TGTGCCAGCAGTGAGACGAACACCGGGGAGCTGTTTTTT. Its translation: CASSETNTGELFF.

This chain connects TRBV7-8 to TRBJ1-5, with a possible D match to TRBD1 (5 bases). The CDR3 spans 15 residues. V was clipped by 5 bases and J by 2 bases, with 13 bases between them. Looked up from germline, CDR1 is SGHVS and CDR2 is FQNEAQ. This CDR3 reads CASSRQGYGNQPQHF. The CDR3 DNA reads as TGTGCCAGCAGCAGGCAGGGTTATGGCAATCAGCCCCAGCATTTT.

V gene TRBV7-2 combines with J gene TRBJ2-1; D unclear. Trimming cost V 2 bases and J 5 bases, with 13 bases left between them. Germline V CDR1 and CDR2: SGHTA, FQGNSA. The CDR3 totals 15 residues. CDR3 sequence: CASSLQPSRNNEQFF. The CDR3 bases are TGTGCCAGCAGCTTACAGCCCTCGCGGAACAATGAGCAGTTCTTC.

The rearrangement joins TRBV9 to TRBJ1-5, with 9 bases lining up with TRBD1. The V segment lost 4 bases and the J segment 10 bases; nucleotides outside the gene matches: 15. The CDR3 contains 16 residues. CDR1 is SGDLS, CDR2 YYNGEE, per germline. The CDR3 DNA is TGTGCCAGCAGCACTGGGGACAGGGTCAAGGGAAGTCCCCAGCATTTT. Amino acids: CASSTGDRVKGSPQHF.

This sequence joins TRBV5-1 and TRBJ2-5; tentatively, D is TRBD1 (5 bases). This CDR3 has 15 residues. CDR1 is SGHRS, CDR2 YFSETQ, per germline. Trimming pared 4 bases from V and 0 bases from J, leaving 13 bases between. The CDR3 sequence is CASSVLTAHQETQYF. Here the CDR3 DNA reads TGCGCCAGCAGCGTGTTGACAGCCCACCAAGAGACCCAGTACTTC.

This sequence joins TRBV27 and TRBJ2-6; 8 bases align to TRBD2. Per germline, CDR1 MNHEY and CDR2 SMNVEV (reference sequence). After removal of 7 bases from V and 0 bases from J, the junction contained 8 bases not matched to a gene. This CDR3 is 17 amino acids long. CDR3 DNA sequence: TGTGCCAGCACAGCCTTAGCGGGGACCTCTGGGGCCAACGTCCTGACTTTC. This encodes CASTALAGTSGANVLTF.

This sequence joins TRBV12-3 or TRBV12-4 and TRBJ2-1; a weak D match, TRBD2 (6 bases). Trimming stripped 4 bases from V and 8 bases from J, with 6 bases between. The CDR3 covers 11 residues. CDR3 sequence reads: CASSWDYEQFF. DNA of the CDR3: TGTGCCAGCAGTTGGGACTATGAGCAGTTCTTC.

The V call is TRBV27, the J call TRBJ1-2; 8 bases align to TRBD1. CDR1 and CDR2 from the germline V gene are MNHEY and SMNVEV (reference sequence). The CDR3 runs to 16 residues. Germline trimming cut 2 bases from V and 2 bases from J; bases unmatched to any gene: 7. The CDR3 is CASSLRVRTGNYGYTF. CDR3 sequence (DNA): TGTGCCAGCAGTTTAAGAGTTAGGACAGGGAACTATGGCTACACCTTC.

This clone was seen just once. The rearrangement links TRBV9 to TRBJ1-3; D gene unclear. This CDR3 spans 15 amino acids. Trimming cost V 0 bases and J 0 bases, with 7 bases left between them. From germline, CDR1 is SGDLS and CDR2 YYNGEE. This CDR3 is CASSVAGFSGNTIYF. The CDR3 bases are TGTGCCAGCAGCGTAGCTGGCTTCTCTGGAAACACCATATATTTT.

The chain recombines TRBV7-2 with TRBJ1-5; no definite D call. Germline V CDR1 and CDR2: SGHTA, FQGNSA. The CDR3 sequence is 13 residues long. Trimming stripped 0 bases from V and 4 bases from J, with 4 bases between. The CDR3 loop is CASSLAPNQPQHF. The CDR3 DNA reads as TGTGCCAGCAGCTTAGCCCCGAATCAGCCCCAGCATTTT.

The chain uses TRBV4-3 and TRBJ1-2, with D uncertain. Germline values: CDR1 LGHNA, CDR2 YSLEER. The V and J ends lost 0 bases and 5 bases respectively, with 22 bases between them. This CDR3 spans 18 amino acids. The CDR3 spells CASSQDTSRGFVDYGYTF. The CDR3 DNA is TGCGCCAGCAGCCAAGATACGTCTCGGGGTTTTGTCGATTATGGCTACACCTTC.

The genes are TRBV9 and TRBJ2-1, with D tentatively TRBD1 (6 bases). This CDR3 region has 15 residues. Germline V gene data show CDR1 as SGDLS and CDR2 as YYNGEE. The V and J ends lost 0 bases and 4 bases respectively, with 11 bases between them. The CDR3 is CASSVVGGEYNEQFF. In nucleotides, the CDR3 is TGTGCCAGCAGCGTAGTAGGGGGAGAGTACAATGAGCAGTTCTTC.

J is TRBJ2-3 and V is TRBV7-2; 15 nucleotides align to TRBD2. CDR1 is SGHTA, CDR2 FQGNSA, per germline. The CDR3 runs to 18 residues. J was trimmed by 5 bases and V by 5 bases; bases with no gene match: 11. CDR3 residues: CASSIKPGLAGGIDTQYF. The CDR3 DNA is TGTGCCAGCAGCATAAAACCGGGACTAGCGGGAGGCATAGATACGCAGTATTTT.

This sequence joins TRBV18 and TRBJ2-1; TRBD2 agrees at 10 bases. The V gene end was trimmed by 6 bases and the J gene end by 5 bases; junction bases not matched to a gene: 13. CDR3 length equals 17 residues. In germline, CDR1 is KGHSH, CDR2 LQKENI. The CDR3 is CASSPQFSSGGDNEQFF. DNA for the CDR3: TGTGCCAGCTCGCCCCAGTTCTCCAGCGGGGGGGACAATGAGCAGTTCTTC.